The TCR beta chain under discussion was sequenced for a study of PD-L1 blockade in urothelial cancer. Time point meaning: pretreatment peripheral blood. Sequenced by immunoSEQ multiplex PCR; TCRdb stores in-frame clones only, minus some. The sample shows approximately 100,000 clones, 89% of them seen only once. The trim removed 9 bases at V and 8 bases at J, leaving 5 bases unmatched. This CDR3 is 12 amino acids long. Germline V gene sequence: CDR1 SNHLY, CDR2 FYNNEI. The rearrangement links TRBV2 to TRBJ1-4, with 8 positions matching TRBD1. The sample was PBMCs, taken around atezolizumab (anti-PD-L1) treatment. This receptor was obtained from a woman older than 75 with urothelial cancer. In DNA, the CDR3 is TGTGCCAGTCAGGGGGCGCGGGAAAAACTGTTTTTT. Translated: CASQGAREKLFF.